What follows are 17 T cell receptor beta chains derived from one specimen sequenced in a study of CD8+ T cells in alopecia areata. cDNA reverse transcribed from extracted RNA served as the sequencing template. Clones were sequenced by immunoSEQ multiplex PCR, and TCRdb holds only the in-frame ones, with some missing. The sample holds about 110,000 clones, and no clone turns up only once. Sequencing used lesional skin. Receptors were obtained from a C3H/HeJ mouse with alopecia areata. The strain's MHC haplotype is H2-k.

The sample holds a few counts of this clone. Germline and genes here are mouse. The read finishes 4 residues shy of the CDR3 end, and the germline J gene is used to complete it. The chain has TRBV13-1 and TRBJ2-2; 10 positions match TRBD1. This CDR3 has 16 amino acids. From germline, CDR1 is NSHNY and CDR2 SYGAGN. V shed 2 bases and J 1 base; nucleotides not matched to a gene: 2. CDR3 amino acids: CASSERDRGNTGQLYF. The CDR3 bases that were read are TGTGCCAGCAGTGAAAGGGACAGGGGAAACACCGGG.

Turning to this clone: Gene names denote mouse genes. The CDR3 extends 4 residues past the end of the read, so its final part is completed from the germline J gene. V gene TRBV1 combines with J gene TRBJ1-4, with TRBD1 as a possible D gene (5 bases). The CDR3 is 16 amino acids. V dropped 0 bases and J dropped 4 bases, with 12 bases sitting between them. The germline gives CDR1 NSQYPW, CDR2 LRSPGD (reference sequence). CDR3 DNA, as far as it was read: TGCACCTGCAGTGCAGAGGGGGAGAGGGGCAACGAA. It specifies CTCSAEGERGNE. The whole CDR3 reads CTCSAEGERGNERLFF.

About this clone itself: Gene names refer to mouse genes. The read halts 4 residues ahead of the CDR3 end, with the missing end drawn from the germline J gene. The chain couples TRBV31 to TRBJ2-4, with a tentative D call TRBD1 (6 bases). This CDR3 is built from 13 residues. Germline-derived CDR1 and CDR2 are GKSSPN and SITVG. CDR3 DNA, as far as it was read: TGTGCCTGGAGTCTGGGACAAAAAAAC. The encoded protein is CAWSLGQKN. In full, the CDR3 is CAWSLGQKNTLYF.

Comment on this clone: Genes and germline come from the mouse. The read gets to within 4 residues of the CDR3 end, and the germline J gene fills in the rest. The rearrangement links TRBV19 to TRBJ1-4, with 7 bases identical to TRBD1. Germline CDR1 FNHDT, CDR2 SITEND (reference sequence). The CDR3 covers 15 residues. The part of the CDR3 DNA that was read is TGTGCCAGCAGTATCAGGGGGGGCGCTACCGAA. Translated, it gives CASSIRGGATE. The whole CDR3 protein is CASSIRGGATERLFF.

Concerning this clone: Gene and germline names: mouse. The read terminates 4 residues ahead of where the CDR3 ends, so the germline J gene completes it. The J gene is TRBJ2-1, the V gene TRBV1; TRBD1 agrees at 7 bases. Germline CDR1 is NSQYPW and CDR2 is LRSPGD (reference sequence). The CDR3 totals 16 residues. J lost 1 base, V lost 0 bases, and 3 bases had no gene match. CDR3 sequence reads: CTCSAEQGSNYAEQFF. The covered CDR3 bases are TGCACCTGCAGTGCAGAACAGGGGTCAAACTATGCT.

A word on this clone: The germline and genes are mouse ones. The CDR3 bases that were read are TGTGCCAGCAGCCCTGACCGGGACTGGGGGAACTATGCT. Its protein product is CASSPDRDWGNYA. The whole CDR3 sequence reads CASSPDRDWGNYAEQFF. This rearrangement joins TRBV13-3 to TRBJ2-1; 11 nucleotides align to TRBD2. The read terminates 4 residues ahead of where the CDR3 ends, so the germline J gene completes it. The V gene end was trimmed by 5 bases and the J gene end by 1 base; junction bases not matched to a gene: 8. Germline V gives CDR1 NNHDY, CDR2 SYVADS. CDR3 size: 17 residues.

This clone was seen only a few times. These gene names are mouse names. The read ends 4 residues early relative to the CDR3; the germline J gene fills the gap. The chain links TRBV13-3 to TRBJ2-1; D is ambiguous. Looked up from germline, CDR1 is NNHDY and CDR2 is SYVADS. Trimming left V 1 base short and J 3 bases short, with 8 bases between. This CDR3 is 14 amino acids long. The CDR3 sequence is CASSDPQFYAEQFF. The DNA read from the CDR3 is TGTGCCAGCAGTGATCCACAGTTCTATGCT.

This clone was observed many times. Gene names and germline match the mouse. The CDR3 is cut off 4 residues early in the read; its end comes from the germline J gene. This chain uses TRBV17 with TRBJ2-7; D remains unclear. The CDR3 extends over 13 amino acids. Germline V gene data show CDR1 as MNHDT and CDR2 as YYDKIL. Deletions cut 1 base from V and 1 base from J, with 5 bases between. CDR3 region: CASSRGQSYEQYF. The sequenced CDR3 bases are TGTGCTAGCAGTAGAGGACAATCCTAT.

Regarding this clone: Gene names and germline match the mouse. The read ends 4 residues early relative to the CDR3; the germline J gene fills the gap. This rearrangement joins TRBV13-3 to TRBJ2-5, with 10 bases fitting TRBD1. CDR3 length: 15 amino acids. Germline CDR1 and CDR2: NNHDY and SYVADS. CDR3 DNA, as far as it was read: TGTGCCAGCAGTGATTGGGGACAGGGGAACGAC. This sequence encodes CASSDWGQGND. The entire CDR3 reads CASSDWGQGNDTQYF.

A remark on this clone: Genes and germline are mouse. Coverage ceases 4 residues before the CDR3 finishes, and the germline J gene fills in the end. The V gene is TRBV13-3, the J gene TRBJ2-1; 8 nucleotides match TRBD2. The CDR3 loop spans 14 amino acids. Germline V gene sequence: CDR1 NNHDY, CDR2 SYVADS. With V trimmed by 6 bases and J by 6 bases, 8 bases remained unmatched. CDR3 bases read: TGTGCCAGCATGTGGGGGGGGCAAGTTGCT. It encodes CASMWGGQVA. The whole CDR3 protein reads CASMWGGQVAEQFF.

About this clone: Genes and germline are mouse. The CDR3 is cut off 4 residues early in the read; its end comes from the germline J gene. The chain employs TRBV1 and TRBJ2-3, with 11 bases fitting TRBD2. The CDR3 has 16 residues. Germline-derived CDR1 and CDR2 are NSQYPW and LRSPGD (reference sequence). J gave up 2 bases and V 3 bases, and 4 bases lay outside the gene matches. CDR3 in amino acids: CTCSARTGGIAETLYF. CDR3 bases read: TGCACCTGCAGTGCTCGGACTGGGGGGATTGCAGAA.

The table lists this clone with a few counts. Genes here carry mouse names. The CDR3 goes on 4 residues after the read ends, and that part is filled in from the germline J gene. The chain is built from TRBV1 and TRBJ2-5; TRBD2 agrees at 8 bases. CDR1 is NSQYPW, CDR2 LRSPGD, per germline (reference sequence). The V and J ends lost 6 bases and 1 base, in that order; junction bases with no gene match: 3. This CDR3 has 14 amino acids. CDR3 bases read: TGCACCTGCAGGCTGACTGGGGACCAAGAC. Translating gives CTCRLTGDQD. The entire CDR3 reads CTCRLTGDQDTQYF. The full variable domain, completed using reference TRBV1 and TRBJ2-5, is VTLLEQNPRWRLVPRGQAVNLRCILKNSQYPWMSWYQQDLQKQLQWLFTLRSPGDKEVKSLPGADYLATRVTDTELRLQVANMSQGRTLYCTCRLTGDQDTQYFGPGTRLLVL.

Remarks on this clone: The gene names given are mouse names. The CDR3 is CASRRLGGYAEQFF. CDR3 DNA (partial): TGTGCCAGCAGACGACTGGGGGGCTATGCT. V gene TRBV13-3 combines with J gene TRBJ2-1, with TRBD2 identical over 10 bases. The read terminates 4 residues ahead of where the CDR3 ends, so the germline J gene completes it. Germline V gene data show CDR1 as NNHDY and CDR2 as SYVADS. The V segment lost 5 bases and the J segment 3 bases; nucleotides outside the gene matches: 2. This CDR3 contains 14 residues.

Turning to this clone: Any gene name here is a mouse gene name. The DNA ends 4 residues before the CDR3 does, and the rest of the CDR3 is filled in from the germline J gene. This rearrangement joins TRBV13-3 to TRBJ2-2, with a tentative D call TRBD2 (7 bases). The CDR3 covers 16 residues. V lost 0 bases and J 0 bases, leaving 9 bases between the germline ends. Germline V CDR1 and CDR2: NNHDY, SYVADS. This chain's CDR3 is CASSDEGGTNTGQLYF. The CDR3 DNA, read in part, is TGTGCCAGCAGTGATGAGGGGGGCACAAACACCGGG.

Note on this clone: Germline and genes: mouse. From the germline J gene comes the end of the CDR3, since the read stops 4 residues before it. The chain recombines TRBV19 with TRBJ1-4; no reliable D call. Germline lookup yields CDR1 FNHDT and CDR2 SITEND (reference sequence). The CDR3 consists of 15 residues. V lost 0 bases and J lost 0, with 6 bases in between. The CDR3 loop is CASSIAGISNERLFF. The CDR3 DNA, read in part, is TGTGCCAGCAGTATAGCTGGAATTTCCAACGAA.

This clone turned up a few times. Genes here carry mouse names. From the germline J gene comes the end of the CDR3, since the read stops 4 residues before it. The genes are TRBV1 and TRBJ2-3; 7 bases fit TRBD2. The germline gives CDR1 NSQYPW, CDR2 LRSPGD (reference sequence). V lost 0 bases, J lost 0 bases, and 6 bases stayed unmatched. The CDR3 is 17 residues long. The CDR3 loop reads CTCSAEDWFPSAETLYF. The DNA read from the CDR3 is TGCACCTGCAGTGCAGAGGACTGGTTCCCTAGTGCAGAA.

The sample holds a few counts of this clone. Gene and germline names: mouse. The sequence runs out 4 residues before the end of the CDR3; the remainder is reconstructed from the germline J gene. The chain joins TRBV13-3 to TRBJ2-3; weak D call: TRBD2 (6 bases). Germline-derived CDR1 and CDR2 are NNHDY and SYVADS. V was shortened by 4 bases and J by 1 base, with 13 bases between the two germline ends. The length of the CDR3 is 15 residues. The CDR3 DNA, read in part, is TGTGCCAGCAGTACCGGACGGGGGGGTGCAGAA. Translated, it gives CASSTGRGGAE. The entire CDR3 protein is CASSTGRGGAETLYF.